This T cell receptor beta chain originates from a study of T cells after somatic rescue of genetic block. Assay: immunoSEQ multiplex PCR; the TCRdb copy retains only in-frame clones and omits some. The table has approximately 65,000 clones, 85% to 95% seen once. Germline V gives CDR1 MNHEY, CDR2 SVGAGI. The V end was cut by 5 bases, the J end by 4 bases, with 15 bases between. The CDR3 length is 14 residues. The sequenced sample consisted of peripheral blood mononuclear cells (PBMCs). The chain recombines TRBV6-5 with TRBJ2-7; possibly TRBD2 for D (5 bases). The TCR originated in a middle-aged man. CDR3 protein: CASSVRAGGYEQYF. The CDR3 coding sequence is TGTGCCAGCAGTGTGCGTGCGGGCGGGTACGAGCAGTACTTC.